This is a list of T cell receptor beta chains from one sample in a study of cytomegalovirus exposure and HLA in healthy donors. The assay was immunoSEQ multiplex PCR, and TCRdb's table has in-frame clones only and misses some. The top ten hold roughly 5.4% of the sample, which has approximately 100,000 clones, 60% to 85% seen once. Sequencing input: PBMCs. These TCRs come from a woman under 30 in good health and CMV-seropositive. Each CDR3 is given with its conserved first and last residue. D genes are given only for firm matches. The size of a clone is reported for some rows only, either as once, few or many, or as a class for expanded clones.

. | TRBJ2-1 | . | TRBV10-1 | TGCGCCAGCAGTAGCGGCAAGAATGAGCAGTTCTTC | CASSSGKNEQFF
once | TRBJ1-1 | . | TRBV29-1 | TGCAGCGTTGCGGTACGGGGAGCGGACACTGAAGCTTTCTTT | CSVAVRGADTEAFF
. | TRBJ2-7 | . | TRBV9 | TGTGCCAGCAGCGTTGCCAACCGACCGGGACTGGGATCCTACGAGCAGTACTTC | CASSVANRPGLGSYEQYF
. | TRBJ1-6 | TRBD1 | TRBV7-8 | TGTGCCAGCAGCTTGGGACAGGGAAATAATTCACCCCTCCACTTT | CASSLGQGNNSPLHF
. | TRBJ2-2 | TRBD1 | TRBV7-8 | TGTGCCAGCAGCTCCCCCCGAGGGACAGGAGACACCGGGGAGCTGTTTTTT | CASSSPRGTGDTGELFF
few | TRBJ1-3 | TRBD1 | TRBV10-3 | TGTGCCATCAGGAATACAGGGGGCAATGGAAACACCATATATTTT | CAIRNTGGNGNTIYF
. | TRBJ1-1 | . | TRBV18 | TGTGCCAGCTCACCATTGATGGACAGCGGAGACACTGAAGCTTTCTTT | CASSPLMDSGDTEAFF
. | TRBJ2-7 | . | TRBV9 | TGTGCCAGCAGCTCCGGTCCCAACGAGCAGTACTTC | CASSSGPNEQYF
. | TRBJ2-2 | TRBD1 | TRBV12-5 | TGTGCTAGTGGCCAACAGGGGGCCCGAGCCGGGGAGCTGTTTTTT | CASGQQGARAGELFF
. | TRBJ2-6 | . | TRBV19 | TGTGCCAGTAGTCCGGACTCCTTCTTTAGCTCTGGGGCCAACGTCCTGACTTTC | CASSPDSFFSSGANVLTF
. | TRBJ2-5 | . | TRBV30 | TGTGCCTGGAGCCAGGGCGGTCGGACGACCCAGTACTTC | CAWSQGGRTTQYF
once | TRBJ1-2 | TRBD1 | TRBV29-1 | TGCAGCGTGACCGTAACAGGGGGTAACTATGGCTACACCTTC | CSVTVTGGNYGYTF
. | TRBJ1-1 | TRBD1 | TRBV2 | TGTGCCAGCAGAGCACCGGGACAGGGGGCGCTGACTGAAGCTTTCTTT | CASRAPGQGALTEAFF
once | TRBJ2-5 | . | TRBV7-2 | TGTGCCAGCAGCTTAGGGGAGAGACAGGCCCAGAACTTC | CASSLGERQAQNF
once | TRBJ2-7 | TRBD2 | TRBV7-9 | TGTGCCAGCAGGGCTAGCGGCCAGTACGAGCAGTACTTC | CASRASGQYEQYF
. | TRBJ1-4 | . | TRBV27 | TGTGCCAGCAGGCCCGGGGGGGGGCTTAGTAATGAAAAACTGTTTTTT | CASRPGGGLSNEKLFF
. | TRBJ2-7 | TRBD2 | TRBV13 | TGTGCCAGCAGGTCAGCGGGAGGCTCCTACGAGCAGTACTTC | CASRSAGGSYEQYF
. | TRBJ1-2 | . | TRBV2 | TGTGCCAGCAGTGGGGATTCAGGGGAGGGAGGCTACACCTTC | CASSGDSGEGGYTF
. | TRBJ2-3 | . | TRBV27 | TGTGCCAGCAGTTCAGCGGGCCTAAGCACAGATACGCAGTATTTT | CASSSAGLSTDTQYF
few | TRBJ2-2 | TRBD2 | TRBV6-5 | TGTGCCAGCAGTTACTTGGTGGGAGGGCCGAACGGGGAGCTGTTTTTT | CASSYLVGGPNGELFF
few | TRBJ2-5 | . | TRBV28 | TGTGCCAGCACCACCCGGGACATCTGGGAGACCCAGTACTTC | CASTTRDIWETQYF
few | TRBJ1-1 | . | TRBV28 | TGTGCCAGCATTGACGGGACAAAGAACACTGAAGCTTTCTTT | CASIDGTKNTEAFF
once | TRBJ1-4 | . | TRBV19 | TGTGCCAGTAGTGTTCGGGATGAAAAACTGTTTTTT | CASSVRDEKLFF
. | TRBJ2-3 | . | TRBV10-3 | TGTGCCATCGCCTCAGGCGGGGATACGCAGTATTTT | CAIASGGDTQYF
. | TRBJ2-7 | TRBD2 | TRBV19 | TGTGCCAGTAGTATAGACGGACTAGCGGGAGTTTACGAGCAGTACTTC | CASSIDGLAGVYEQYF
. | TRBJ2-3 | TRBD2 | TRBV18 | TGTGCCAGCTCACCACTAGCGGGAAGCACAGATACGCAGTATTTT | CASSPLAGSTDTQYF
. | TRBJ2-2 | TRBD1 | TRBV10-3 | TGTGCCATCAGTGAGTCCGGGACAGGGCCCGGGGAGCTGTTTTTT | CAISESGTGPGELFF
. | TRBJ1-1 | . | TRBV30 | TGTGCCTGGTCGCGGGGTGGGAACACTGAAGCTTTCTTT | CAWSRGGNTEAFF
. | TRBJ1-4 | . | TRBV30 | TGTGCCTGGAGTCCACAGGGAAATGAAAAACTGTTTTTT | CAWSPQGNEKLFF
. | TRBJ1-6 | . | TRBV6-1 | TGTGCCAGCTTGGAGGGAGTTTATAATTCACCCCTCCACTTT | CASLEGVYNSPLHF
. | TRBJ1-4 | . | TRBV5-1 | TGCGCCAGCAGCTTGGGGACTTCGTCCCTCACAACTAATGAAAAACTGTTTTTT | CASSLGTSSLTTNEKLFF
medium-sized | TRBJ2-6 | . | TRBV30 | TGTGCCTGGGACCAGCTAGGCAGGGGGGCTGGGGCCAACGTCCTGACTTTC | CAWDQLGRGAGANVLTF
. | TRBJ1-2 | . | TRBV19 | TGTGCCAGTAGGGAATTCGGGGGTGACTATGGCTACACCTTC | CASREFGGDYGYTF
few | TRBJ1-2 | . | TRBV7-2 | TGTGCCAGCAGCTTAGACGAAACAGATAACTATGGCTACACCTTC | CASSLDETDNYGYTF
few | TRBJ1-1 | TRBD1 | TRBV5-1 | TGCGCCAGCAGCCCCTACGGACAGGGCGAAGCTTTCTTT | CASSPYGQGEAFF
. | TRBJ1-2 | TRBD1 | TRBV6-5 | TGTGCCAGCAAGGGACAGGGGGCCAAATCCTATGGCTACACCTTC | CASKGQGAKSYGYTF
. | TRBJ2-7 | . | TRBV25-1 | TGTGCCAGCAGTGCAGGGATCCACTACGAGCAGTACTTC | CASSAGIHYEQYF
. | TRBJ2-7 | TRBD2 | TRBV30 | TGTGCCTGGAGGGAACATAGCGGGAGCTCGCAGTACTTC | CAWREHSGSSQYF
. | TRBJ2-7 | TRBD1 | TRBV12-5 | TGTGCTAGTGGTTTAGGGACAGGTTCCGAGCAGTACTTC | CASGLGTGSEQYF
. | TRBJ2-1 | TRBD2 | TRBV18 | TGTGCCAGCTCGCCTACGGGACTAGCGGAACCCTACAATGAGCAGTTCTTC | CASSPTGLAEPYNEQFF
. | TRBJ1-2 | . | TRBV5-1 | TGCGCCAGCAGCTTGAATCGGCAGGGGCATGGCTACACCTTC | CASSLNRQGHGYTF
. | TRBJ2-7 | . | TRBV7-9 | TGTGCCAGCAGCTCACAGGTCGGCTCGGCCGAGCAGTACTTC | CASSSQVGSAEQYF
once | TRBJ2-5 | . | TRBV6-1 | TGTGCCAGCAGTGAAGCGCTTTGGGGGCTAGAAGAGACCCAGTACTTC | CASSEALWGLEETQYF
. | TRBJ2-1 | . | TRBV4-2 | TGTGCCAGCAGCCAAGATAAACTAGCTACGAATGAGCAGTTCTTC | CASSQDKLATNEQFF
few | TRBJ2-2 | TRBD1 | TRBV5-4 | TGTGCCAGCAGCCGCAGGGACAGGGGGTTGACCGGGGAGCTGTTTTTT | CASSRRDRGLTGELFF
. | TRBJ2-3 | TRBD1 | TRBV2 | TGTGCCAGCAGGGGGGACAGGGGGAGAACAGATACGCAGTATTTT | CASRGDRGRTDTQYF
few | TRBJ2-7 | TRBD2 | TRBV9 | TGTGCCAGCAGCGTAGAGGGTAGCGGGACCTACGAGCAGTACTTC | CASSVEGSGTYEQYF
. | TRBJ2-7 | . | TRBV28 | TGTGCCAGCAGTTACAGACAGGTCGGCGAGCAGTACTTC | CASSYRQVGEQYF
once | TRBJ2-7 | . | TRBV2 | TGTGCCAGCAGTGAAGCGCTTCGGGAGCAGTACTTC | CASSEALREQYF
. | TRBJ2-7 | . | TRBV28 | TGTGCCAGCAGTTTATTGGACGGGGTTCCCTACGAGCAGTACTTC | CASSLLDGVPYEQYF
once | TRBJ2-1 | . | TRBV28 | TGTGCCAGCAGAACCCTCGGGGAGCAGTTCTTC | CASRTLGEQFF
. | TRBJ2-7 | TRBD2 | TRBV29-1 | TGCAGCGTCTCCGGGACTAGCGGGAGCTCTGGCGAGCAGTACTTC | CSVSGTSGSSGEQYF
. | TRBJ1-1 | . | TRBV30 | TGTGCCTGGAGTATGGGGGCGGGGAACACTGAAGCTTTCTTT | CAWSMGAGNTEAFF